What follows describes a single TCR beta chain. The antigen remains unidentified. This record belongs to a study of shared clonotypes between healthy human individuals. Study summary: Aged between 18 and 49, the donors were two women and a few men.

Regarding the study as a whole: About 5% of naive CD4 clonotypes were common to a few donors. In general, naive subsets displayed greater estimated richness than memory subsets did.

The study enrolled healthy HIV-negative adults without recent acute infections or vaccinations as donors. Using immunoSEQ multiplex PCR, the repertoire was profiled, and TCRdb retains in-frame clones only, with some absent. The profile covers approximately 2,300,000 clones, with about 90% appearing a single time and around 0.35% taken by the ten largest. Germline V gene lookup returns CDR1 MGHRA and CDR2 YSYEKL. V was clipped by 0 bases and J by 3 bases, with 11 bases between them. The CDR3 runs to 15 residues. The V and J genes are TRBV4-1 and TRBJ1-1; no clear D gene. The sequencing sample was made of naive CD4+ T cells from PBMCs. The subset here: CD45RA+ positively selected. The receptor's source is a man aged 18 to 30 in good health. Some clones in this sample may be carry-over from other donors' samples. CDR3 sequence (DNA): TGCGCCAGCAGCCAAGATCAGAGTTGGGACACTGAAGCTTTCTTT. Translated: CASSQDQSWDTEAFF.